This TCR beta chain comes out of a study of blood T cell repertoires in COVID-19. Study details: Both acute and convalescent COVID-19 samples were obtained from the United States, Italy and Spain.

Germline V CDR1 and CDR2: SGHRS, YFSETQ. Including both end residues, the CDR3 is 14 amino acids long. This clone was seen a few times. The limits of the CDR3 on the DNA are not certain, so only TCRdb's listed CDR3 is given. TCRdb's copy holds only in-frame clones and misses some; the assay was immunoSEQ multiplex PCR. The sample holds approximately 68,000 clones, 80% to 90% seen once. The chain links TRBV5-1 to TRBJ2-7; no DNA check was done on the table's D call, TRBD1. The receptor was derived from an older man with active or convalescent COVID-19. Specimen: peripheral blood. The CDR3 here is CASSLFGQGYEQYF.